This T cell receptor (beta chain) was recorded in a study of persistence of HIV-infected CD4 T cells. The immunoSEQ assay was version 4, run in survey mode. The method was immunoSEQ multiplex PCR; TCRdb's version includes in-frame clones alone and lacks a portion of them. The sample contains about 64,000 clones, 65% to 75% of which appear only once. There are 19 residues in the CDR3. V was pared by 5 bases and J by 3 bases, with 19 bases of the junction left unmatched. The V gene's germline CDR1 is MDHEN and CDR2 SYDVKM. Cells were stimulated with overlapping HIV-1 Gag 15-mer peptides. CD40L-negative CD69-negative CD45RO-high memory CD4+ T cells were sorted as populations depleted of antigen-responding cells. Worth noting for this clone: What it recognizes is unknown.

The material was CD4+ T cells sorted from PBMCs after roughly 20-hour stimulation, obtained from a patient who received antiretroviral therapy. The genes are TRBV28 and TRBJ2-7; 10 bases fit TRBD2. The TCR was taken from an adult man with HIV who was CMV-seropositive. The CDR3, as DNA: TGTGCCAGCAGTCCGCCCCGGGGTAGCGGGGGGAGCGGGATCTACGAGCAGTACTTC. It codes for CASSPPRGSGGSGIYEQYF.